The clone carrying this T cell receptor beta chain appeared many times. This entry belongs to a study of T cells after yellow fever vaccination. TCRdb analysed the 5' RACE reads with MiXCR anew, one entry per CDR3 protein. The sample includes about 32,000 distinct CDR3 sequences, 10% of them seen just once. The ends were cut back, 4 bases at V and 5 bases at J, with 12 bases in the middle. From germline, CDR1 is SQVTM and CDR2 ANQGSEA. This CDR3 is 13 amino acids long. This TCR derives from a man aged 18-30 years who received the YFV17D yellow fever vaccine. This chain uses TRBV29-1 with TRBJ2-4, with D perhaps matching TRBD1 (6 bases). Sequenced material: PBMCs, either bulk or a sorted T-cell subset (CD4+, CD8+, memory, or dextramer-sorted; not recorded which), taken approximately 15 days after the first yellow fever vaccination. CDR3 coding DNA: TGCAGCGTTGTTGAACAGGGAGAAAACATTCAGTACTTC. It is translated as CSVVEQGENIQYF.